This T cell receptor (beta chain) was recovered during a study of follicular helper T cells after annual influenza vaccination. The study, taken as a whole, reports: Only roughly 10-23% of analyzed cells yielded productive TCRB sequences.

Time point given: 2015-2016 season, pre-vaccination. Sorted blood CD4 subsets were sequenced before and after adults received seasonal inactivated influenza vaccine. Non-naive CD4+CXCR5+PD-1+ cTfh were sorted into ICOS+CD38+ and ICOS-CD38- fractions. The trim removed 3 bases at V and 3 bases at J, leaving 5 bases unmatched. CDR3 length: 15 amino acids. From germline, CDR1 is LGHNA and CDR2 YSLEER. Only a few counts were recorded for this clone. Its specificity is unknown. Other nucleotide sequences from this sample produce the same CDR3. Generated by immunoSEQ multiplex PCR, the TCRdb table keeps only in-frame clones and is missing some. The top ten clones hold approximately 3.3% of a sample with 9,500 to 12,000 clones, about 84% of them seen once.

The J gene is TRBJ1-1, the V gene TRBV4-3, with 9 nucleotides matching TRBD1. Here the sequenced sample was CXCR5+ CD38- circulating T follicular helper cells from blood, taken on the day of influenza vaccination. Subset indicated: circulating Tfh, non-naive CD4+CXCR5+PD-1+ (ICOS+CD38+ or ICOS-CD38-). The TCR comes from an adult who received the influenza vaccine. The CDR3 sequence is CASSQTWTGDTEAFF. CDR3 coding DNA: TGCGCCAGCAGCCAGACCTGGACAGGGGACACTGAAGCTTTCTTT.